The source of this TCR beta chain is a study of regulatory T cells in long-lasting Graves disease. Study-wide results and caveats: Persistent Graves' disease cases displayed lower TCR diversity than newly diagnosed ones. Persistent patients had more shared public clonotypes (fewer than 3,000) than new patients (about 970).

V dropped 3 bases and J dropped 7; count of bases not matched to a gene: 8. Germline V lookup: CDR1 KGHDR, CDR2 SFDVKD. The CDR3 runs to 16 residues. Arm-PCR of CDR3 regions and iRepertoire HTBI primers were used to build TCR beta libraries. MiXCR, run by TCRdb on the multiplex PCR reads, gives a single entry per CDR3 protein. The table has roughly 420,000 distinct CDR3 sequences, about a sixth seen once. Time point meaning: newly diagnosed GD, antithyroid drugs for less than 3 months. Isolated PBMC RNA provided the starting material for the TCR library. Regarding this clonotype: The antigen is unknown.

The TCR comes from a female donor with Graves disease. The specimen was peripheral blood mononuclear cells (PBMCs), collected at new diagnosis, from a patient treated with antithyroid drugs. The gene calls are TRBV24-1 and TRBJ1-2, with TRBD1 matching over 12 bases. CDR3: CATSDGAGTGGRGYTF. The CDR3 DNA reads TGTGCCACCAGTGATGGAGCCGGGACAGGGGGCCGTGGCTACACCTTC.